This T cell receptor beta chain was identified during a study of beta chain features in type 1 diabetes. Study-level information: In age, gender and cell yields, patients were similar to healthy donors. General observations from the study: The study found moderately but significantly shorter TCRB CDR3s in all four CD4+ subsets of Type 1 diabetes patients. More deletions and fewer insertions at VDJ junctions were found in patients with type 1 diabetes. cDNA-based reads could over-represent cells with high TCR expression.

On this clone itself: The antigen remains unidentified.

Of the isolated RNA, all was reverse transcribed, and so the sequenced material was expressed TCRB transcripts. The data were produced by immunoSEQ multiplex PCR, yet TCRdb's version contains in-frame clones alone and is incomplete. This table has 130,000 or so clones, around a tenth appearing once. The CDR3 has 18 amino acids. V was pared by 4 bases and J by 4 bases, with 12 bases of the junction left unmatched. Germline V gene sequence: CDR1 SGHRS, CDR2 YFSETQ. The clonotype was recovered from a man younger than 30 in good health. The J gene is TRBJ2-1, the V gene TRBV5-1; TRBD1 agrees at 12 bases. Sequencing was done on a sample of central memory CD4+ T cells from blood. The CDR3 DNA follows: TGCGCCAGCAGCCAGGGACAGGGGGCCCCGCACATATACAATGAGCAGTTCTTC. Amino acids: CASSQGQGAPHIYNEQFF.